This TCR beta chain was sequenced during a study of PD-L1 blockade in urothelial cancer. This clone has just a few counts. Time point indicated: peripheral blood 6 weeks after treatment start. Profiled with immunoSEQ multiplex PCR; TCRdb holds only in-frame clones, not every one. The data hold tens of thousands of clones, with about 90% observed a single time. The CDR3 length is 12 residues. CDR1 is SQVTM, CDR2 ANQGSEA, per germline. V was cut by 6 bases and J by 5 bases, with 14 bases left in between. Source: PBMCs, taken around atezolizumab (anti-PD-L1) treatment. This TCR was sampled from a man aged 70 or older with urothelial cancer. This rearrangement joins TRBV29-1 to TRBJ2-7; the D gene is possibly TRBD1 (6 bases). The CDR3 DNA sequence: TGCAGCGTCCTACAGGGAGTCCACGAGCAGTACTTC. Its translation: CSVLQGVHEQYF.